The 23 T cell receptor beta chains presented below share a single source sample, sequenced in a study of control samples from healthy donors and cancer patients. The method was immunoSEQ multiplex PCR; TCRdb's version includes in-frame clones alone and lacks a portion of them. The table includes some 150,000 clones, roughly 89% detected once. Sequenced sample: blood. Receptors were obtained from a man under 40 in good health.

The chain uses TRBV6-1 and TRBJ2-7; no clear D. CDR1 is MNHNS, CDR2 SASEGT, per germline. CDR3 size: 13 residues. Trimming took 1 base from V and 3 from J, leaving 7 bases between them. The CDR3 nucleotides read TGTGCCAGCAGTGAAGGACACTTCTACGAGCAGTACTTC. The encoded protein is CASSEGHFYEQYF.

The chain couples TRBV2 to TRBJ1-5; no clear D. Deletions cut 0 bases from V and 5 bases from J, with 8 bases between. The length of the CDR3 is 14 residues. Looked up from germline, CDR1 is SNHLY and CDR2 is FYNNEI. The DNA of the CDR3 is TGTGCCAGCAGTGAAGCGCCGACATATCAGCCCCAGCATTTT. Its protein is CASSEAPTYQPQHF.

The gene calls are TRBV7-2 and TRBJ1-2; possibly TRBD1 for D (5 bases). Germline V gives CDR1 SGHTA, CDR2 FQGNSA. The CDR3 is 16 residues long. The germline V and J ends were trimmed by 4 bases and 9 bases, with 24 bases remaining between them. The chain's CDR3 is CASSSGPGEWGDRYTF. The CDR3 nucleotides read TGTGCCAGCAGCTCCGGGCCGGGGGAATGGGGGGATCGCTACACCTTC.

The rearrangement uses TRBV4-1 and TRBJ2-7; the D is unclear. This CDR3 spans 13 amino acids. Trimming removed 4 bases at V and 0 bases at J, with 7 bases between. Germline CDR1 reads MGHRA; CDR2 reads YSYEKL. The CDR3 coding sequence is TGCGCCAGCAGCCGAGGCACCTCCTACGAGCAGTACTTC. It translates to CASSRGTSYEQYF.

This chain links TRBV18 with TRBJ1-2; the D gene is possibly TRBD1 (6 bases). CDR3 length: 16 amino acids. CDR1 is KGHSH and CDR2 is LQKENI in the germline V gene. V was cut by 3 bases and J by 4 bases, with 18 bases left in between. CDR3 DNA sequence: TGTGCCAGCTCACCGGGTCGGGGGCAGGGCGTCTATGGCTACACCTTC. Amino acid sequence: CASSPGRGQGVYGYTF.

V and J are TRBV7-2 and TRBJ1-5; the D gene is possibly TRBD1 (6 bases). Deletions cut 1 base from V and 6 bases from J, with 7 bases between. Germline CDR1 SGHTA, CDR2 FQGNSA. This CDR3 region has 13 residues. CDR3 in amino acids: CASSLDRAQPQHF. The CDR3 region has the DNA TGTGCCAGCAGCTTAGACAGGGCTCAGCCCCAGCATTTT. Combining the CDR3 with reference TRBV7-2 and TRBJ1-5 gives the whole variable domain GAGVSQSPSNKVTEKGKDVELRCDPISGHTALYWYRQSLGQGLEFLIYFQGNSAPDKSGLPSDRFSAERTGGSVSTLTIQRTQQEDSAVYLCASSLDRAQPQHFGDGTRLSIL.

The chain combines TRBV6-6 with TRBJ1-5; TRBD1 is a possible D gene (5 bases). Trimming removed 5 bases from V and 1 base from J, with 18 bases in between. The CDR3 extends over 17 amino acids. The germline gives CDR1 MNHNY, CDR2 SVGAGI (reference sequence). CDR3 residues: CASSHEASRGSNQPQHF. CDR3 nucleotide sequence: TGTGCCAGCAGTCACGAAGCCTCCCGGGGGAGCAATCAGCCCCAGCATTTT.

The chain uses TRBV7-9 and TRBJ2-7, with 10 positions matching TRBD1. Germline CDR1 is SEHNR and CDR2 is FQNEAQ (reference sequence). The CDR3 length is 16 residues. V lost 5 bases, J lost 5 bases, and 12 bases stayed unmatched. CDR3: CASSPRGGTGVNEQYF. CDR3 DNA sequence: TGTGCCAGCAGCCCCCGCGGCGGGACAGGGGTAAACGAGCAGTACTTC.

This clone has only a few counts. This chain connects TRBV6-5 to TRBJ1-2; 12 nucleotides line up with TRBD1. Germline-derived CDR1 and CDR2 are MNHEY and SVGAGI. The CDR3 length is 15 residues. V was clipped by 4 bases and J by 5 bases; unmatched bases: 5. DNA for the CDR3: TGTGCCAGCAGTTCGGGACAGGGGGCGAGGTATGGCTACACCTTC. Amino acid sequence: CASSSGQGARYGYTF.

J is TRBJ1-2 and V is TRBV29-1, with 7 bases fitting TRBD1. The CDR3 is made up of 14 amino acids. Unmatched junction bases numbered 7, after V lost 4 bases and J lost 2 bases. CDR1 is SQVTM and CDR2 is ANQGSEA in the germline V gene. The CDR3 coding sequence is TGCAGCGTTGCGAACAGGGGCCGCAACTATGGCTACACCTTC. It is translated as CSVANRGRNYGYTF.

The chain carries TRBV27 and TRBJ1-2; no clear D. In germline, CDR1 is MNHEY, CDR2 SMNVEV (reference sequence). CDR3 size: 14 residues. V was trimmed by 5 bases and J by 4 bases, leaving 14 bases between them. Here the CDR3 reads CASSPIGGLYGYTF. For the CDR3, the DNA is TGTGCCAGCAGTCCCATCGGAGGGCTCTATGGCTACACCTTC.

V and J are TRBV7-9 and TRBJ2-7; D ambiguous. Per the germline V gene, CDR1 is SEHNR and CDR2 is FQNEAQ (reference sequence). This CDR3 has 15 residues. Trimming stripped 5 bases from V and 0 bases from J, with 14 bases between. The DNA of the CDR3 is TGTGCCAGCAGCCTAACGACGGCCACCTCCTACGAGCAGTACTTC. Amino acid sequence: CASSLTTATSYEQYF.

This chain joins TRBV9 and TRBJ2-3; possibly TRBD2 for D (5 bases). V was clipped by 0 bases and J by 1 base, with 9 bases between them. Germline CDR1 SGDLS, CDR2 YYNGEE. The CDR3 loop spans 15 amino acids. This CDR3 reads CASSVVEGGTDTQYF. CDR3 DNA: TGTGCCAGCAGCGTAGTTGAGGGAGGCACAGATACGCAGTATTTT.

V and J are TRBV7-6 and TRBJ2-2; TRBD2 matches at 15 bases. The CDR3 sequence is 18 residues long. The trim removed 5 bases at V and 0 bases at J, leaving 4 bases unmatched. Germline V gene sequence: CDR1 SGHVS, CDR2 FNYEAQ. The CDR3 spells CASSKGTSGGPNTGELFF. CDR3 nucleotide sequence: TGTGCCAGCAGCAAAGGGACTAGCGGGGGGCCGAACACCGGGGAGCTGTTTTTT.

The chain is built from TRBV12-5 and TRBJ2-1; D is ambiguous. Trimming cost V 0 bases and J 5 bases, with 11 bases left between them. Germline assignment: CDR1 LGHNT and CDR2 FRNRAP. The CDR3 is 15 residues long. The CDR3 DNA sequence: TGTGCTAGTGGTTTGGTACTTCGGAGAAACAATGAGCAGTTCTTC. The encoded protein is CASGLVLRRNNEQFF.

The chain has TRBV30 and TRBJ1-1, with D possibly matching TRBD1 (6 bases). The CDR3 has 13 amino acids. The V and J ends lost 0 bases and 5 bases respectively, with 10 bases between them. CDR1 GTSNPN and CDR2 SVGIG come from the germline V gene (reference sequence). The CDR3 DNA reads as TGTGCCTGGAGTGTAGATCAGGGGACTGAAGCTTTCTTT. Residues: CAWSVDQGTEAFF.

The V and J genes are TRBV27 and TRBJ1-2, with D possibly matching TRBD1 (5 bases). The CDR3 runs 13 residues. Germline values: CDR1 MNHEY, CDR2 SMNVEV (reference sequence). The V end was cut by 9 bases, the J end by 4 bases, with 15 bases between. The CDR3 nucleotides read TGTGCCAGTCAAGCAGGTGGGGCCTATGGCTACACCTTC. Amino acids: CASQAGGAYGYTF.

V usage is TRBV7-2 and J usage is TRBJ1-5, with no clear D. The CDR3 spans 13 residues. Germline CDR1 is SGHTA and CDR2 is FQGNSA. Trimming cost V 3 bases and J 6 bases, with 9 bases left between them. In DNA, the CDR3 is TGTGCCAGCAGCTTTGGGCCGGGTCAGCCCCAGCATTTT. Amino acid sequence: CASSFGPGQPQHF. Full variable domain (missing parts from reference TRBV7-2 and TRBJ1-5): GAGVSQSPSNKVTEKGKDVELRCDPISGHTALYWYRQSLGQGLEFLIYFQGNSAPDKSGLPSDRFSAERTGGSVSTLTIQRTQQEDSAVYLCASSFGPGQPQHFGDGTRLSIL.

This chain links TRBV6-1 with TRBJ1-2, with D uncertain. The CDR3 loop spans 14 amino acids. CDR1 is MNHNS, CDR2 SASEGT, per germline. The germline V and J ends were trimmed by 2 bases and 3 bases, with 10 bases remaining between them. The DNA for the CDR3 is TGTGCCAGCAGTGAAAGTCAGCCTGACTATGGCTACACCTTC. It is translated as CASSESQPDYGYTF.

The chain is built from TRBV2 and TRBJ1-5, with a weak D call TRBD1 (6 bases). Trimming took off 1 base at V and 6 bases at J, with 13 bases between the two ends. The CDR3 extends over 15 amino acids. CDR1 SNHLY and CDR2 FYNNEI come from the germline V gene. This CDR3 is CASSEVVGRGQPQHF. CDR3 nucleotide sequence: TGTGCCAGCAGTGAAGTGGTGGGCAGGGGTCAGCCCCAGCATTTT.

The chain has TRBV15 and TRBJ1-6, with 7 bases fitting TRBD1. With V trimmed by 5 bases and J by 10 bases, 5 bases remained unmatched. CDR1 is LNHNV, CDR2 YYDKDF, per germline (reference sequence). The CDR3 is 13 amino acids. This CDR3 reads CATSEGQRSPLHF. The CDR3 DNA reads as TGTGCCACCAGCGAGGGACAGCGCTCACCCCTCCACTTT.

J is TRBJ2-1 and V is TRBV24-1; TRBD2 matches 7 bases. V shed 9 bases and J 0 bases; nucleotides not matched to a gene: 10. From germline, CDR1 is KGHDR and CDR2 SFDVKD. The CDR3 has 16 residues. CDR3 sequence: CATGDFGGSSYNEQFF. As DNA, the CDR3 is TGTGCCACCGGGGATTTTGGCGGGAGCTCCTACAATGAGCAGTTCTTC.

The chain couples TRBV2 to TRBJ2-2, with a possible D match to TRBD1 (5 bases). Between the trimmed V and J ends, which lost 7 bases and 2 bases, there was a span of 8 bases. The length of the CDR3 is 13 residues. In germline, CDR1 is SNHLY, CDR2 FYNNEI. CDR3 protein: CASTDSNTGELFF. For the CDR3, the DNA is TGTGCCAGCACCGACAGTAACACCGGGGAGCTGTTTTTT.